There are a few counts of the clone carrying this T cell receptor beta chain. Its antigen is unknown. The record originates from a study of identical twins. General study points: Out-of-frame alpha sequences shared by twins were enriched for low generation probability.

TCRdb reanalysed the 5' RACE reads using MiXCR and keeps one entry per CDR3 protein. The sample contains about 890,000 distinct CDR3 sequences, around 12% of which appear only once. Germline CDR1 is SGHRS and CDR2 is YFSETQ. This CDR3 contains 15 residues. V lost 1 base to trimming and J lost 4 bases, with 14 bases between them. Another study also made use of these data, one on yellow fever vaccine responses in identical twins.

V gene TRBV5-1 combines with J gene TRBJ1-2, with D possibly being TRBD1 (5 bases). The TCR sequence derives from a woman between 18 and 29 years old in good health. The sequenced material came from PBMCs. The CDR3 nucleotides read TGCGCCAGCAGCTTGAGCGGGGGTTACGGCTATGGCTACACCTTC. Its protein is CASSLSGGYGYGYTF.